These 28 T cell receptor beta chains originate from one sample sequenced in a study of T cell changes during pregnancy in multiple sclerosis (dated by TCRdb to the late 2010s). The receptor library was made with the immunoSEQ multiplex PCR assay. Entries here come from immuneACCESS through TCRdb and include only in-frame sequences with V and J called. Some clones fail to appear in such tables; in the studies checked, an unresolved V gene covers under half of the shortfall, and the cause of the remainder is unknown. The sample includes about 85,000 clones, with approximately 90% observed a single time. Roughly 2.5% of the sample is held by the ten biggest clonotypes. The material was peripheral blood, obtained in the first trimester of pregnancy. Receptor source: a female donor with multiple sclerosis, enrolled in a pregnancy study.

This chain uses TRBV7-8 with TRBJ2-1; 11 nucleotides match TRBD2. Germline V gene sequence: CDR1 SGHVS, CDR2 FQNEAQ. The CDR3 covers 15 residues. J gave up 7 bases and V 2 bases, and 4 bases lay outside the gene matches. CDR3: CASSLTSGSGNEQFF. CDR3 nucleotides: TGTGCCAGCAGCTTAACTAGCGGGAGTGGTAATGAGCAGTTCTTC.

This chain uses TRBV5-6 with TRBJ2-5; TRBD1 agrees at 9 bases. The length of the CDR3 is 13 residues. The V gene's germline CDR1 is SGHDT and CDR2 YYEEEE. V dropped 4 bases and J dropped 14; count of bases not matched to a gene: 12. This CDR3 reads CASSTGTGPSGYF. The CDR3 bases are TGTGCCAGCAGCACCGGGACAGGGCCCTCCGGATACTTC.

The rearrangement uses TRBV9 and TRBJ1-1; 10 nucleotides line up with TRBD1. Trimming at V came to 4 bases and at J to 6 bases, leaving 12 bases not matched to a gene. CDR1 and CDR2 from the germline V gene are SGDLS and YYNGEE. The CDR3 runs 16 residues. The CDR3 region is CASSPRDRGLVAEAFF. CDR3 nucleotides: TGTGCCAGCAGCCCGCGGGACAGGGGTTTGGTCGCTGAAGCTTTCTTT.

The V call is TRBV5-5, the J call TRBJ1-1; no clear D. The germline V and J ends were trimmed by 4 bases and 7 bases, with 8 bases remaining between them. The CDR3 consists of 11 residues. Per germline, CDR1 SGHKS and CDR2 YYEKEE (reference sequence). The CDR3 here is CASSLQVEAFF. CDR3 in DNA: TGTGCCAGCAGCCTCCAGGTTGAAGCTTTCTTT.

The chain joins TRBV2 to TRBJ2-5; possible D gene TRBD1, 5 bases. V was cut by 1 base and J by 5 bases, with 14 bases left in between. From germline, CDR1 is SNHLY and CDR2 FYNNEI. There are 15 residues in the CDR3. As DNA, the CDR3 is TGTGCCAGCAGTGAAGAGACAGCGTCTAGGGAGACCCAGTACTTC. This sequence encodes CASSEETASRETQYF.

The rearrangement links TRBV6-5 to TRBJ1-2; 7 nucleotides agree with TRBD1. Trimming at V came to 2 bases and at J to 4 bases, leaving 10 bases not matched to a gene. The CDR3 has 16 residues. The germline gives CDR1 MNHEY, CDR2 SVGAGI. In DNA, the CDR3 is TGTGCCAGCAGTTACACCCCCCCCCGGGACAGCTATGGCTACACCTTC. This codes for CASSYTPPRDSYGYTF.

This chain uses TRBV28 with TRBJ1-1, with D possibly being TRBD1 (6 bases). V was trimmed by 4 bases and J by 5 bases, leaving 14 bases between them. The CDR3 sequence is 14 residues long. Germline CDR1 is MDHEN and CDR2 is SYDVKM. The DNA of the CDR3 is TGTGCCAGCAGTTACGACAGGACTTCTACTGAAGCTTTCTTT. Translation gives CASSYDRTSTEAFF.

V gene TRBV19 combines with J gene TRBJ1-1; D is unclear. The length of the CDR3 is 14 residues. Germline CDR1 LNHDA, CDR2 SQIVND (reference sequence). Deletions cut 10 bases from V and 1 base from J, with 16 bases between. CDR3 coding DNA: TGTGCCACCCTTACCCCTGGCACGAACACTGAAGCTTTCTTT. Its translation: CATLTPGTNTEAFF.

The rearrangement uses TRBV7-6 and TRBJ2-2; 11 bases align to TRBD2. CDR1 SGHVS and CDR2 FNYEAQ come from the germline V gene. V was pared by 5 bases and J by 4 bases, with 12 bases of the junction left unmatched. The CDR3 spans 18 residues. The CDR3 DNA sequence: TGTGCCAGCAGCCGGCGGGTTACTAGCGGGAGTAGCACCGGGGAGCTGTTTTTT. It is translated as CASSRRVTSGSSTGELFF.

The chain is built from TRBV7-2 and TRBJ2-3; tentative D call: TRBD1 (6 bases). The CDR3 spans 15 residues. CDR1 and CDR2 from the germline V gene are SGHTA and FQGNSA. Trimming cost V 4 bases and J 0 bases, with 11 bases left between them. CDR3 coding DNA: TGTGCCAGCAGCTCGTCCGGACAGAGCACAGATACGCAGTATTTT. This codes for CASSSSGQSTDTQYF.

This chain links TRBV18 with TRBJ1-1; no clear D. CDR1 is KGHSH, CDR2 LQKENI, per germline. There are 13 residues in the CDR3. Trimming shortened V by 6 bases and J by 2 bases, and 10 bases separated the two germline ends. The CDR3 spells CASSRGPNTEAFF. The CDR3, as DNA: TGTGCCAGCTCCCGCGGGCCTAACACTGAAGCTTTCTTT.

This rearrangement joins TRBV5-6 to TRBJ2-7; TRBD2 aligns across 11 bases. The CDR3 totals 14 residues. V gave up 5 bases and J gave up 1 base; unmatched junction bases: 2. Germline V gene lookup returns CDR1 SGHDT and CDR2 YYEEEE. CDR3 protein: CASRTSGESYEQYF. The CDR3 DNA reads as TGTGCCAGCAGGACTAGCGGGGAGTCCTACGAGCAGTACTTC.

The chain carries TRBV11-2 and TRBJ1-1; D gene ambiguous. CDR1 SGHAT and CDR2 FQNNGV come from the germline V gene. The V end lost 5 bases, the J end lost 3 bases, and 13 bases lay between the germline ends. The CDR3 loop spans 14 amino acids. In DNA, the CDR3 is TGTGCCAGCAGCCAGGTGGCCCCCGACACTGAAGCTTTCTTT. It is translated as CASSQVAPDTEAFF.

The chain recombines TRBV5-1 with TRBJ2-1, with a possible D match to TRBD2 (6 bases). CDR3 size: 15 residues. V was cut by 7 bases and J by 4 bases, with 18 bases left in between. Germline assignment: CDR1 SGHRS and CDR2 YFSETQ. The DNA for the CDR3 is TGCGCCAGCTATCGGGACGGGAGTCCATACAATGAGCAGTTCTTC. Amino acids: CASYRDGSPYNEQFF.

The CDR3, as DNA: TGCGCCAGCATTGGTCTTGCGCCCCATCAGCCCCAGCATTTT. Amino acids: CASIGLAPHQPQHF. This rearrangement joins TRBV10-1 to TRBJ1-5, with no clear D. V was clipped by 7 bases and J by 5 bases, with 15 bases between them. Germline V gene lookup returns CDR1 WNHNN and CDR2 SYGVQD (reference sequence). CDR3 length equals 14 residues.

V and J are TRBV25-1 and TRBJ2-7; tentatively, D is TRBD2 (6 bases). Looked up from germline, CDR1 is MGHDK and CDR2 is SYGVNS. This CDR3 comprises 13 residues. V was pared by 9 bases and J by 2 bases, with 14 bases between. The DNA of the CDR3 is TGTGCCAGGTCGGGACTTTTTACCTACGAGCAGTACTTC. Its protein product is CARSGLFTYEQYF.

This clone appeared a few times. The chain couples TRBV7-6 to TRBJ1-6, with 7 bases aligning to TRBD1. Trimming cost V 5 bases and J 11 bases; bases outside gene matches: 9. CDR1 and CDR2 from the germline V gene are SGHVS and FNYEAQ. The CDR3 consists of 14 residues. The CDR3 DNA reads TGTGCCAGCAGCCCGACAGGGTTAGGTCCACCCCTCCACTTT. Amino acids: CASSPTGLGPPLHF.

The chain combines TRBV6-5 with TRBJ2-1, with 13 bases lining up with TRBD2. The trim removed 6 bases at V and 7 bases at J, leaving 3 bases unmatched. CDR1 is MNHEY, CDR2 SVGAGI, per germline. The length of the CDR3 is 14 residues. CDR3 nucleotide sequence: TGTGCCAGCAGGGAGGGACTAGCGGGAAATGAGCAGTTCTTC. Its protein is CASREGLAGNEQFF.

The chain employs TRBV10-3 and TRBJ1-1; tentative D call: TRBD1 (5 bases). The germline CDR1 and CDR2 sequences are ENHRY and SYGVKD. The CDR3 covers 13 residues. Trimming left V 3 bases short and J 4 bases short, with 9 bases between. As DNA, the CDR3 is TGTGCCATCAGTGATCGGGGGAGCACTGAAGCTTTCTTT. Its translation is CAISDRGSTEAFF.

The V gene is TRBV27, the J gene TRBJ2-1; D possibly corresponds to TRBD2 (5 bases). Trimming shortened V by 10 bases and J by 3 bases, and 19 bases separated the two germline ends. This CDR3 is built from 15 residues. CDR1 and CDR2 (germline): MNHEY, SMNVEV (reference sequence). This CDR3 is CATTPGGLGYNEQFF. The CDR3 DNA reads as TGTGCCACAACCCCAGGAGGCTTGGGCTACAATGAGCAGTTCTTC.

The chain is built from TRBV7-8 and TRBJ2-3; 8 bases are a match to TRBD2. CDR1 and CDR2 from the germline V gene are SGHVS and FQNEAQ. Germline trimming cut 2 bases from V and 2 bases from J; bases unmatched to any gene: 9. The CDR3 extends over 17 amino acids. CDR3 amino acids: CASSLLLSGGLTDTQYF. In DNA form, the CDR3 reads TGTGCCAGCAGCTTATTACTGAGCGGGGGACTCACAGATACGCAGTATTTT.

The chain employs TRBV9 and TRBJ2-5; D may be TRBD2 (6 bases). The CDR3 runs 17 residues. The ends were cut back, 2 bases at V and 5 bases at J, with 22 bases in the middle. Germline lookup yields CDR1 SGDLS and CDR2 YYNGEE. CDR3 sequence: CASSVGPALGGGETQYF. In nucleotides, the CDR3 is TGTGCCAGCAGCGTTGGGCCCGCTCTGGGTGGGGGGGAGACCCAGTACTTC.

The chain carries TRBV21-1 and TRBJ2-7; whether TRBD1, the table's D call, matches the DNA was not checked. TRBV21-1 is a known pseudogene. This CDR3 is built from 16 residues. The CDR3 loop reads CASSNIGWAPTYEQYF. DNA for the CDR3: TGTGCCAGCAGCAATATTGGGTGGGCCCCAACCTACGAGCAGTACTTC.

The chain is built from TRBV18 and TRBJ1-5; TRBD1 matches 7 bases. Germline V gives CDR1 KGHSH, CDR2 LQKENI. The CDR3 spans 13 residues. The J segment lost 6 bases and the V segment lost 2 bases, leaving 1 base of the junction unmatched. CDR3 bases: TGTGCCAGCTCACCAGAGGGGGCTCAGCCCCAGCATTTT. Its translation is CASSPEGAQPQHF.

The V gene is TRBV6-1, the J gene TRBJ1-4, with D perhaps matching TRBD1 (5 bases). This CDR3 has 14 residues. Germline assignment: CDR1 MNHNS and CDR2 SASEGT. V lost 2 bases and J 5 bases, leaving 9 bases between the germline ends. The CDR3 nucleotides are TGTGCCAGCAGTGAAATGGGGCCAAATGAAAAACTGTTTTTT. This encodes CASSEMGPNEKLFF.

The CDR3 DNA reads as TGTGCCAGCAGTTATTCGGAGGGGAACACTGAAGCTTTCTTT. It specifies CASSYSEGNTEAFF. The V gene is TRBV6-5, the J gene TRBJ1-1; D not resolved. This CDR3 spans 14 amino acids. V was clipped by 3 bases and J by 1 base, with 9 bases between them. In germline, CDR1 is MNHEY, CDR2 SVGAGI.

The rearrangement links TRBV6-5 to TRBJ1-2; D may be TRBD1 (5 bases). Trimming left V 5 bases short and J 1 base short, with 8 bases between. Germline V lookup: CDR1 MNHEY, CDR2 SVGAGI. The CDR3 runs to 13 residues. CDR3 in DNA: TGTGCCAGCAGTAGCGACAGTAACTATGGCTACACCTTC. It translates to CASSSDSNYGYTF.

This sequence joins TRBV19 and TRBJ1-5; 10 bases align to TRBD1. V trimming: 4 bases; J trimming: 2 bases; junction bases outside the gene matches: 2. Looked up from germline, CDR1 is LNHDA and CDR2 is SQIVND (reference sequence). The CDR3 loop spans 15 amino acids. The CDR3 DNA reads TGTGCCAGTAGTAACGGACAGGGGGGCAATCAGCCCCAGCATTTT. Translation gives CASSNGQGGNQPQHF.